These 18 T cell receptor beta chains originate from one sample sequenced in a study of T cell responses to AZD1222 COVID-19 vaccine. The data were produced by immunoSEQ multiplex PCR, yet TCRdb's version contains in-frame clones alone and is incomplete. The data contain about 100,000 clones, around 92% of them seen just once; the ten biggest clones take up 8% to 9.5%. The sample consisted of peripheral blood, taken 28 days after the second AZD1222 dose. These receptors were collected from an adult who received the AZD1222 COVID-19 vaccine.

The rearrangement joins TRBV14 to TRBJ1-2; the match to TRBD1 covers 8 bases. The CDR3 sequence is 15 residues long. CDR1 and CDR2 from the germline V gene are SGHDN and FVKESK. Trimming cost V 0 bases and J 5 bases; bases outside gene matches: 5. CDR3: CASSQDFQGAYGYTF. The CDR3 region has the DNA TGTGCCAGCAGCCAAGATTTCCAGGGGGCTTATGGCTACACCTTC.

CDR3 in amino acids: CASSPRDRGSYNSPLHF. The CDR3 DNA sequence: TGTGCCAGTAGTCCGCGGGACAGGGGCTCCTATAATTCACCCCTCCACTTT. The chain recombines TRBV19 with TRBJ1-6; 10 nucleotides match TRBD1. With 5 bases clipped from V and 0 bases from J, the junction kept 4 bases outside the gene matches. There are 17 residues in the CDR3. Germline V gene data show CDR1 as LNHDA and CDR2 as SQIVND (reference sequence).

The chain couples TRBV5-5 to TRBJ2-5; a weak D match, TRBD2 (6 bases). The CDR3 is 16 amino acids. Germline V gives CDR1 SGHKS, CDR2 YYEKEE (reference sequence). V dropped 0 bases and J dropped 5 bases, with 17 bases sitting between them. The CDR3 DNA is TGTGCCAGCAGCTTGGTAGCGGAAGGTTTCCGGGAGACCCAGTACTTC. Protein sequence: CASSLVAEGFRETQYF.

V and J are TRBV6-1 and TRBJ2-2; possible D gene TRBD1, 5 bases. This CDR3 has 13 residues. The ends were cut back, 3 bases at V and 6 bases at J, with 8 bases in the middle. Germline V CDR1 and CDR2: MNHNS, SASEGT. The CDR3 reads CASSEKGAGELFF. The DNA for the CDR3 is TGTGCCAGCAGTGAGAAAGGGGCCGGGGAGCTGTTTTTT.

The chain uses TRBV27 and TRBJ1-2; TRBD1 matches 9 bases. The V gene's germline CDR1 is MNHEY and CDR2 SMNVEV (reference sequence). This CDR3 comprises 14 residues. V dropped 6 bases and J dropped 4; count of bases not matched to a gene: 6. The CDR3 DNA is TGTGCCAGCAGAAGACAGGGGGTCAGCTATGGCTACACCTTC. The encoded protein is CASRRQGVSYGYTF.

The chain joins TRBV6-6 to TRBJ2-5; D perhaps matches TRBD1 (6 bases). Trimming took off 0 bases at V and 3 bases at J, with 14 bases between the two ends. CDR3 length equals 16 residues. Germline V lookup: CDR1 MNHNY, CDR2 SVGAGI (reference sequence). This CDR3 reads CASSYSRWTAEETQYF. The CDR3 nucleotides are TGTGCCAGCAGTTACTCGAGGTGGACAGCAGAAGAGACCCAGTACTTC.

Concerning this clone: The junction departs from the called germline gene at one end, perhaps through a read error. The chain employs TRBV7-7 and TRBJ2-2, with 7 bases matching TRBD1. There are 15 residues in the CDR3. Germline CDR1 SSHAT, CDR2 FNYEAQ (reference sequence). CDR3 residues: CASSGRQGLTGELFF. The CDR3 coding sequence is TGTGCTAGCAGCGGAAGACAGGGCCTCACCGGGGAGCTGTTTTTT. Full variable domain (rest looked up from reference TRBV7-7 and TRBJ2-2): GAGVSQSPRYKVTKRGQDVTLRCDPISSHATLYWYQQALGQGPEFLTYFNYEAQPDKSGLPSDRFSAERPEGSISTLTIQRTEQRDSAMYRCASSGRQGLTGELFFGEGSRLTVL.

The chain's CDR3 is CASSYRENTEAFF. The CDR3 DNA reads as TGTGCCAGCAGTTACAGAGAGAACACTGAAGCTTTCTTT. The rearrangement uses TRBV11-1 and TRBJ1-1; D unclear. CDR1 and CDR2 from the germline V gene are SGHAT and FQDESV (reference sequence). The V gene lost 6 bases and the J gene lost 1 base, with 9 bases spanning the gap. The CDR3 is 13 amino acids. The full variable domain, its missing parts supplied by reference TRBV11-1 and TRBJ1-1, is EAEVAQSPRYKITEKSQAVAFWCDPISGHATLYWYRQILGQGPELLVQFQDESVVDDSQLPKDRFSAERLKGVDSTLKIQPAELGDSAMYLCASSYRENTEAFFGQGTRLTVV.

The CDR3 DNA sequence: TGTGCCAGCAGTCTTACAGGGACGGAAGGCTACACCTTC. This codes for CASSLTGTEGYTF. This sequence joins TRBV12-3 or TRBV12-4 and TRBJ1-2, with D possibly being TRBD1 (6 bases). V was clipped by 5 bases and J by 8 bases, with 15 bases between them. This CDR3 contains 13 residues.

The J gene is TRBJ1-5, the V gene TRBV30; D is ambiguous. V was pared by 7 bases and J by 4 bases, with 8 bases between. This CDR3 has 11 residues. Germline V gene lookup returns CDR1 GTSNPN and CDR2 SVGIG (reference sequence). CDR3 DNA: TGTGCCTCCGATAGAAATCAGCCCCAGCATTTT. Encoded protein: CASDRNQPQHF.

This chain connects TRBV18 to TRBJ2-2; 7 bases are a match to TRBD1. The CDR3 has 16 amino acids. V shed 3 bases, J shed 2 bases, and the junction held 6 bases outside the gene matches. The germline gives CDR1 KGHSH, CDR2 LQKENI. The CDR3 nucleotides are TGTGCCAGCTCACCGCCCGGGACAGCAAACACCGGGGAGCTGTTTTTT. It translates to CASSPPGTANTGELFF.

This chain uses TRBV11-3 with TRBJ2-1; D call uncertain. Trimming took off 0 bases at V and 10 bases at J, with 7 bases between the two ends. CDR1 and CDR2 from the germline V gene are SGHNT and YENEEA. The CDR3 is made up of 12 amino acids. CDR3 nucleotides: TGTGCCAGCAGCTTAGAGGCTCGGGAGCAGTTCTTC. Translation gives CASSLEAREQFF.

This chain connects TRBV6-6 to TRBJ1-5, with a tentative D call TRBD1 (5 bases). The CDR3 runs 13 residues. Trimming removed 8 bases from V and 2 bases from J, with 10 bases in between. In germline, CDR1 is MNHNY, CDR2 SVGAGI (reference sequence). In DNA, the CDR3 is TGTGCCAGCCGGGCGGGGCGCAATCAGCCCCAGCATTTT. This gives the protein CASRAGRNQPQHF.

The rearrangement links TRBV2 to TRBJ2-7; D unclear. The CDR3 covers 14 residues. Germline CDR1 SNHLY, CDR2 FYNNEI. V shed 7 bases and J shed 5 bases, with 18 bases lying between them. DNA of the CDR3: TGTGCCAGCATGAAGGACCCCCAGTCCCACGAGCAGTACTTC. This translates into CASMKDPQSHEQYF.

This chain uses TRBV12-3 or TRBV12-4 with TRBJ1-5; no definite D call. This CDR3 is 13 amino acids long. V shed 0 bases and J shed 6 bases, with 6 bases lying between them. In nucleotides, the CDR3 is TGTGCCAGCAGTTTAGCCCCAACTCAGCCCCAGCATTTT. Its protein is CASSLAPTQPQHF.

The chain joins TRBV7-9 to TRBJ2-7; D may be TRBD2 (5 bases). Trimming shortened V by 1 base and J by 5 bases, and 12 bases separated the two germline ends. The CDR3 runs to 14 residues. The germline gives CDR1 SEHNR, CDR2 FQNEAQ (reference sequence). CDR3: CASSLGTSVHEQYF. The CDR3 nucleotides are TGTGCCAGCAGCTTAGGTACTAGTGTTCACGAGCAGTACTTC.

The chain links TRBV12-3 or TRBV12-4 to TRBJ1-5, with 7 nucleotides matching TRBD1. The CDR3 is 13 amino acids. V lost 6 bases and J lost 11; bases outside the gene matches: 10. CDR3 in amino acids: CASSLGQDRTQHF. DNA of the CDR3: TGTGCCAGCAGCCTAGGACAGGACAGGACCCAGCATTTT.

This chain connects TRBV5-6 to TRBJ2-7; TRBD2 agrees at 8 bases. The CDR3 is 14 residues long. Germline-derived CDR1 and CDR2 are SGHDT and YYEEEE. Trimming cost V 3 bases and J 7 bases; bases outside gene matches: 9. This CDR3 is CASSYTGRAGEQYF. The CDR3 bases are TGTGCCAGCAGCTATACCGGGAGGGCGGGGGAGCAGTACTTC.